The 16 T cell receptor beta chains below were found in one sample sequenced in a study of blood T cell repertoires in COVID-19. The protocol was immunoSEQ multiplex PCR, while the TCRdb copy is restricted to in-frame clones and leaves out a portion. The sample comprises a few hundred thousand clones, more than 85% of which are singletons, and 3.6% rests with the top ten. Source material: peripheral blood. The source is a man aged 18 to 30 with active or convalescent COVID-19.

This clone showed up just once. The chain combines TRBV6-5 with TRBJ2-7, with 7 bases identical to TRBD2. Germline CDR1 MNHEY, CDR2 SVGAGI. The CDR3 has 11 residues. CDR3 coding DNA: TGTGTCTCAGGGAGGGTCGGCGAGCAGTACTTC. Protein product: CVSGRVGEQYF.

V and J are TRBV14 and TRBJ1-2; TRBD1 might be the D (6 bases). The germline gives CDR1 SGHDN, CDR2 FVKESK. V lost 8 bases to trimming and J lost 1 base, with 11 bases between them. There are 13 residues in the CDR3. This chain's CDR3 is CASRGGDNYGYTF. The CDR3 DNA sequence: TGTGCCAGCCGAGGGGGAGATAACTATGGCTACACCTTC.

There are a few counts of this clone. The chain links TRBV6-4 to TRBJ2-1; 13 nucleotides agree with TRBD2. V dropped 2 bases and J dropped 9; count of bases not matched to a gene: 10. CDR1 is MRHNA and CDR2 is SNTAGT in the germline V gene. The CDR3 sequence is 17 residues long. CDR3 loop: CASSDRATSGGASEQFF. Here the CDR3 DNA reads TGTGCCAGCAGTGACCGGGCCACTAGCGGGGGGGCGAGTGAGCAGTTCTTC.

The V gene is TRBV6-5, the J gene TRBJ1-4; maybe TRBD1 (5 bases). This CDR3 region has 15 residues. Germline V gives CDR1 MNHEY, CDR2 SVGAGI. Trimming removed 6 bases from V and 3 bases from J, with 14 bases in between. The CDR3 coding sequence is TGTGCCAGCAGGTTTTATTCAGGGCCTAATGAAAAACTGTTTTTT. This codes for CASRFYSGPNEKLFF.

The rearrangement links TRBV11-2 to TRBJ2-7, with a tentative D call TRBD2 (5 bases). This CDR3 contains 14 residues. Germline CDR1 and CDR2: SGHAT and FQNNGV. Trimming removed 2 bases at V and 3 bases at J, with 11 bases between. The chain's CDR3 is CASSLTGLSYEQYF. Written as DNA, the CDR3 is TGTGCCAGCAGCTTAACTGGACTGAGCTACGAGCAGTACTTC.

The V call is TRBV7-8, the J call TRBJ2-6; D perhaps matches TRBD2 (5 bases). The CDR3 runs 17 residues. V was pared by 2 bases and J by 0 bases, with 11 bases between. Germline-derived CDR1 and CDR2 are SGHVS and FQNEAQ. CDR3: CASSLLRGPSGANVLTF. DNA of the CDR3: TGTGCCAGCAGCTTACTCCGGGGTCCCTCTGGGGCCAACGTCCTGACTTTC. Full variable domain (outside the CDR3, taken from reference TRBV7-8 and TRBJ2-6): GAGVSQSPRYKVAKRGQDVALRCDPISGHVSLFWYQQALGQGPEFLTYFQNEAQLDKSGLPSDRFFAERPEGSVSTLKIQRTQQEDSAVYLCASSLLRGPSGANVLTFGAGSRLTVL.

This rearrangement joins TRBV9 to TRBJ1-1; D remains unclear. The V and J ends lost 4 bases and 2 bases respectively, with 15 bases between them. The germline gives CDR1 SGDLS, CDR2 YYNGEE. The CDR3 has 15 amino acids. The CDR3 DNA follows: TGTGCCAGCAGCACGGAGGACGGTTCCAACACTGAAGCTTTCTTT. It is translated as CASSTEDGSNTEAFF.

The chain is built from TRBV5-4 and TRBJ2-3; TRBD1 matches at 7 bases. J lost 1 base, V lost 4 bases, and 6 bases had no gene match. CDR3 size: 15 residues. Per germline, CDR1 SGHNT and CDR2 YYREEE (reference sequence). The chain's CDR3 is CASSPGGKGTDTQYF. CDR3 DNA sequence: TGTGCCAGCAGCCCAGGGGGTAAAGGCACAGATACGCAGTATTTT. Supplemented by reference TRBV5-4 and TRBJ2-3, the full variable domain reads ETGVTQSPTHLIKTRGQQVTLRCSSQSGHNTVSWYQQALGQGPQFIFQYYREEENGRGNFPPRFSGLQFPNYSSELNVNALELDDSALYLCASSPGGKGTDTQYFGPGTRLTVL.

Regarding this clone: The same CDR3 is also encoded by other DNA sequences in this sample. The chain recombines TRBV30 with TRBJ1-2; tentatively, D is TRBD1 (5 bases). V was shortened by 4 bases and J by 4 bases, with 10 bases between the two germline ends. In germline, CDR1 is GTSNPN, CDR2 SVGIG (reference sequence). The CDR3 has 12 amino acids. CDR3 sequence: CAWTDSSYGYTF. CDR3 nucleotide sequence: TGTGCCTGGACCGACAGCTCCTATGGCTACACCTTC. The whole variable domain, filled in from reference TRBV30 and TRBJ1-2, reads SQTIHQWPATLVQPVGSPLSLECTVEGTSNPNLYWYRQAAGRGLQLLFYSVGIGQISSEVPQNLSASRPQDRQFILSSKKLLLSDSGFYLCAWTDSSYGYTFGSGTRLTVV.

The genes are TRBV9 and TRBJ2-3, with a weak D call TRBD2 (7 bases). CDR1 SGDLS and CDR2 YYNGEE come from the germline V gene. The CDR3 is made up of 16 amino acids. Trimming took 0 bases from V and 0 from J, leaving 11 bases between them. The CDR3 region is CASSVEGGLSTDTQYF. CDR3 nucleotides: TGTGCCAGCAGCGTAGAGGGGGGGCTGAGCACAGATACGCAGTATTTT.

The V gene is TRBV21-1, the J gene TRBJ1-6. TRBV21-1 is a pseudogene. The CDR3 loop spans 15 amino acids. The CDR3 DNA sequence: TGTGCCAGCAGCGAGGGCAGCTCCTATAATTCACCCCTCCACTTT. Residues: CASSEGSSYNSPLHF.

This chain connects TRBV27 to TRBJ2-1; 8 bases match TRBD1. CDR3 length: 17 amino acids. With 6 bases clipped from V and 1 base from J, the junction kept 11 bases outside the gene matches. The germline gives CDR1 MNHEY, CDR2 SMNVEV (reference sequence). CDR3 loop: CASRPLPTGGSYNEQFF. CDR3 nucleotide sequence: TGTGCCAGCAGACCCCTCCCCACAGGGGGATCCTACAATGAGCAGTTCTTC.

The chain joins TRBV28 to TRBJ1-1; D ambiguous. V shed 4 bases and J shed 1 base, with 16 bases lying between them. This CDR3 spans 16 amino acids. The germline gives CDR1 MDHEN, CDR2 SYDVKM. The CDR3 region has the DNA TGTGCCAGCAGTTCTATTAAGCGAGTCGGGAACACTGAAGCTTTCTTT. It encodes CASSSIKRVGNTEAFF. Drawing the rest from reference TRBV28 and TRBJ1-1, the complete variable domain is DVKVTQSSRYLVKRTGEKVFLECVQDMDHENMFWYRQDPGLGLRLIYFSYDVKMKEKGDIPEGYSVSREKKERFSLILESASTNQTSMYLCASSSIKRVGNTEAFFGQGTRLTVV.

The genes are TRBV7-9 and TRBJ1-4; the match to TRBD1 covers 9 bases. The CDR3 length is 15 residues. Germline assignment: CDR1 SEHNR and CDR2 FQNEAQ (reference sequence). The J segment lost 5 bases and the V segment lost 5 bases, leaving 6 bases of the junction unmatched. CDR3 DNA sequence: TGTGCCAGCAGCGCGAGGGACAGGGAAAATGAAAAACTGTTTTTT. Translating it yields CASSARDRENEKLFF.

The rearrangement joins TRBV6-5 to TRBJ2-1, with 7 bases that match TRBD2. The germline CDR1 and CDR2 sequences are MNHEY and SVGAGI. The CDR3 length is 14 residues. Germline trimming cut 6 bases from V and 5 bases from J; bases unmatched to any gene: 7. As DNA, the CDR3 is TGTGCCAGCAGCGTAGCGGGCATAAACAATGAGCAGTTCTTC. Translating gives CASSVAGINNEQFF.

J is TRBJ1-2 and V is TRBV6-1, with no clear D. Germline V CDR1 and CDR2: MNHNS, SASEGT. Trimming pared 3 bases from V and 0 bases from J, leaving 5 bases between. This CDR3 spans 13 amino acids. CDR3 in amino acids: CASSDSSNYGYTF. CDR3 nucleotides: TGTGCCAGCAGTGACAGTTCTAACTATGGCTACACCTTC.